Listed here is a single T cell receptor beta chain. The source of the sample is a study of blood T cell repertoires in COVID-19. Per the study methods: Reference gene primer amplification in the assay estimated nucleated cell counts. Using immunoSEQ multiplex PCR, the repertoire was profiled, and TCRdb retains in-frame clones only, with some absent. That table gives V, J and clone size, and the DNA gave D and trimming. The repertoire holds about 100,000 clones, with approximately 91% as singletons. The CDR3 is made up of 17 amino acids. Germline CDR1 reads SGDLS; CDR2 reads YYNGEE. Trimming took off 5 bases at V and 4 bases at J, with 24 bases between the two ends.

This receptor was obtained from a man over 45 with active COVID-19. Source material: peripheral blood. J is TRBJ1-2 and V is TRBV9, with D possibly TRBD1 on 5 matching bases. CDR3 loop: CASSPTGGDSSLYGYTF. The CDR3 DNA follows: TGTGCCAGCAGTCCTACGGGAGGTGACAGTAGCCTCTATGGCTACACCTTC.